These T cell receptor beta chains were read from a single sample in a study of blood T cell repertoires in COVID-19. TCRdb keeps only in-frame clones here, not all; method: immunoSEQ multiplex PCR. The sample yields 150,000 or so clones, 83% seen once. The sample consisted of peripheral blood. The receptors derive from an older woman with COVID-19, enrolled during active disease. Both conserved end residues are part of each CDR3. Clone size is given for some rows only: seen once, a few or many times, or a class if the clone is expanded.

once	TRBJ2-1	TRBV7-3	CASSLQGAYEQFF
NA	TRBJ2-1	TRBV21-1	CASSSLSQTSGKSYNEQFF
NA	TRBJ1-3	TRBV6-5	CASIPPGRSGNTIYF
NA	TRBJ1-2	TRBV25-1	CASHRGLEGYTF
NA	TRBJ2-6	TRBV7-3	CASSSHPSGANVLTF
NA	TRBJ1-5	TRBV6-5	CASRDREDQPQHF
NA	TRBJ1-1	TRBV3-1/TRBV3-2	CASSQEVRGDTEAFF
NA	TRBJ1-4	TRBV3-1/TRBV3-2	CASSPLTGIGEKLFF
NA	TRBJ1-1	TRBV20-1	CSARDRTKAFF
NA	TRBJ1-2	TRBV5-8	CASKWQGFGYTF
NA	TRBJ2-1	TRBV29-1	CSVGLAGAYEQFF
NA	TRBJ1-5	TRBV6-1	CASSEGSYSNQPQHF
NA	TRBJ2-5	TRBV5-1	CASSPRTQLQETQYF
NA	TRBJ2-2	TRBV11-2	CASSLGTGGNTGELFF
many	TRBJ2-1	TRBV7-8	CASSLDTQGLGEQFF
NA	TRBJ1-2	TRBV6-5	CALTWGRGSGYTF
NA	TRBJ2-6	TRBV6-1	CASSEGTGGSGANVLTF
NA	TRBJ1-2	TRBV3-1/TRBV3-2	CASSQDPGRSYGYTF
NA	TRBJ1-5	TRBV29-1	CSTGDGRGNQPQHF
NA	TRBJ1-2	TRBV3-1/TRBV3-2	CASSPVLQGPYYGYTF
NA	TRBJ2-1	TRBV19	CASGLLAGVGSYNEQFF
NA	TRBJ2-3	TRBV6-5	CASSYSNRAGADTQYF
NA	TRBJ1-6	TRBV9	CASSVAGAVGNSPLHF
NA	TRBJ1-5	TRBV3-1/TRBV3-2	CASSQGGGGRRQPQHF
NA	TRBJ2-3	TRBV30	CAAGLAGTDTQYF
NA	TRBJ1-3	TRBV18	CASSPGTGSFSGNTIYF
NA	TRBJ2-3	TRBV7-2	CASSLSADTQYF
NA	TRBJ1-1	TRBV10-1	CASSFPGAVEAFF
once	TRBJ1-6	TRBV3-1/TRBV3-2	CASSQPQGAPLHF
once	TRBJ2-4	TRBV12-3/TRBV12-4	CASSLGGGRIQYF
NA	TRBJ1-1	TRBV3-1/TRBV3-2	CASSRQATMNTEAFF
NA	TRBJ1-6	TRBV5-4	CASSTAFSASNSPLHF
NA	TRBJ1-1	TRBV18	CASSPPWQKNTEAFF
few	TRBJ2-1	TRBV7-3	CASTLAGGLNNEQFF
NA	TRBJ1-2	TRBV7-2	CASSFKGQVSQEGYGYTF
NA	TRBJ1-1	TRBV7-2	CASSYPGNTEAFF
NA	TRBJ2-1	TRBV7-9	CASSLAGLAHEQFF
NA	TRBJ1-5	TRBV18	CASSPSGLTSNQPQHF
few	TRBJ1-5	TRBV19	CASSGGQTSNQPQHF
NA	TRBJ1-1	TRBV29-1	CSTDRTEAFF
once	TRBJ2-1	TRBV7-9	CASSFTGAVDEQFF
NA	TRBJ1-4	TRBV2	CASSWDRGTNEKLFF
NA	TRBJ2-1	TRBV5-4	CASSLVNSLAHNEQFF
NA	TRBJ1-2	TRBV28	CASNSLLEGYTF
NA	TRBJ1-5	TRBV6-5	CASSVEGGLIQPQHF
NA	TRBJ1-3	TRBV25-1	CASSERTGPATIYF
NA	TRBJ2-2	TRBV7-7	CASTGGTVNTGELFF
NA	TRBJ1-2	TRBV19	CASNLGGLDGYTF
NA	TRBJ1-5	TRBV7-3	CASSPPFDSDNQPQHF
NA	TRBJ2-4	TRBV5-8	CASSSGQTLAKNIQYF
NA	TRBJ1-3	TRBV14	CASSPRAGGNTIYF
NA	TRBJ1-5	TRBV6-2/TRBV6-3	CASSYSLVGAAQPQHF
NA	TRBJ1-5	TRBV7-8	CASSAGQGGLAIQPQHF
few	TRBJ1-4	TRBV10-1	CASRGTGDEKLFF
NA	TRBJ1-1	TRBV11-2	CASSSGRRGKSMNTEAFF